The 24 T cell receptor beta chains in this list originate from one sample, sequenced in a study of cytomegalovirus exposure and HLA in healthy donors. This PCR relied on a set of 60 Vbeta primers and 13 Jbeta primers. The repertoire was sequenced with immunoSEQ multiplex PCR; TCRdb's copy has only in-frame clones and lacks some. The sample shows some 150,000 clones, roughly 82% of them seen only once. The sample comprised PBMCs. The receptor source for this set is a man aged 18 to 30 in good health and CMV-seropositive.

V gene TRBV29-1 combines with J gene TRBJ2-2; TRBD1 agrees at 9 bases. Germline V gene lookup returns CDR1 SQVTM and CDR2 ANQGSEA. V shed 3 bases and J 5 bases; nucleotides not matched to a gene: 7. The CDR3 covers 15 residues. The CDR3: CSVEGTGLLTGELFF. CDR3 DNA: TGCAGCGTTGAGGGGACAGGGCTGCTAACCGGGGAGCTGTTTTTT.

The chain employs TRBV28 and TRBJ1-3; 7 nucleotides line up with TRBD1. The CDR3 has 14 amino acids. The germline CDR1 and CDR2 sequences are MDHEN and SYDVKM. Losses at the gene ends were 5 bases for V and 0 bases for J; bases not matched to a gene: 1. CDR3 loop: CASSNRGSGNTIYF. The CDR3, as DNA: TGTGCCAGCAGTAACAGGGGCTCTGGAAACACCATATATTTT.

V and J are TRBV7-9 and TRBJ2-7; 8 bases agree with TRBD1. The CDR3 length is 16 residues. Germline trimming cut 5 bases from V and 2 bases from J; bases unmatched to any gene: 11. Per germline, CDR1 SEHNR and CDR2 FQNEAQ (reference sequence). CDR3 DNA sequence: TGTGCCAGCAGCGCCAACTCGGACAGGGCCACCTACGAGCAGTACTTC. Protein sequence: CASSANSDRATYEQYF.

The chain employs TRBV23-1 and TRBJ1-1; D might be TRBD1 (6 bases). TRBV23-1 qualifies as an ORF whose function is uncertain. The CDR3 loop spans 12 amino acids. V was pared by 10 bases and J by 3 bases, with 12 bases between. CDR3 DNA: TGCGCCACACAAGGGGGGGACACTGAAGCTTTCTTT. The encoded protein is CATQGGDTEAFF.

The chain combines TRBV6-1 with TRBJ1-1; the match to TRBD1 covers 9 bases. The CDR3 spans 15 residues. V gave up 5 bases and J gave up 0 bases; unmatched junction bases: 4. The germline gives CDR1 MNHNS, CDR2 SASEGT. The CDR3 DNA follows: TGTGCCAGCAGTCAGACAGGGGGATTGAACACTGAAGCTTTCTTT. Protein: CASSQTGGLNTEAFF.

The chain is built from TRBV19 and TRBJ1-1; TRBD1 matches 8 bases. Losses at the gene ends were 10 bases for V and 2 bases for J; bases not matched to a gene: 3. This CDR3 spans 12 amino acids. The germline CDR1 and CDR2 sequences are LNHDA and SQIVND (reference sequence). In nucleotides, the CDR3 is TGTGCCACAGGACAGGGTAACACTGAAGCTTTCTTT. Its translation: CATGQGNTEAFF. The entire variable domain, with the rest obtained from reference TRBV19 and TRBJ1-1, is as follows: DGGITQSPKYLFRKEGQNVTLSCEQNLNHDAMYWYRQDPGQGLRLIYYSQIVNDFQKGDIAEGYSVSREKKESFPLTVTSAQKNPTAFYLCATGQGNTEAFFGQGTRLTVV.

This rearrangement joins TRBV9 to TRBJ1-2; D is possibly TRBD1 (6 bases). Germline assignment: CDR1 SGDLS and CDR2 YYNGEE. CDR3 length: 13 residues. V lost 0 bases and J 5 bases, leaving 8 bases between the germline ends. CDR3 bases: TGTGCCAGCAGCGTAGCGACAGGTTATGGCTACACCTTC. Translation: CASSVATGYGYTF.

The chain is built from TRBV7-8 and TRBJ2-7; D is perhaps TRBD1 (6 bases). Germline V gives CDR1 SGHVS, CDR2 FQNEAQ. Trimming shortened V by 8 bases and J by 3 bases, and 23 bases separated the two germline ends. The CDR3 sequence is 16 residues long. The CDR3 nucleotides are TGTGCCAGCGGACGAAGATCAGACAGGTTCATCTACGAGCAGTACTTC. Protein: CASGRRSDRFIYEQYF.

V gene TRBV2 combines with J gene TRBJ2-7, with D maybe TRBD2 (6 bases). Trimming stripped 0 bases from V and 0 bases from J, with 21 bases between. This CDR3 is built from 19 residues. Germline CDR1 SNHLY, CDR2 FYNNEI. CDR3 in amino acids: CASSEAPRVTSSRSYEQYF. The CDR3 DNA is TGTGCCAGCAGTGAAGCGCCGAGGGTCACTAGCTCACGCTCCTACGAGCAGTACTTC.

The chain combines TRBV6-1 with TRBJ1-2; tentatively, D is TRBD1 (6 bases). Germline-derived CDR1 and CDR2 are MNHNS and SASEGT. CDR3 length: 13 amino acids. Trimming shortened V by 5 bases and J by 2 bases, and 9 bases separated the two germline ends. The CDR3 loop reads CASSRQVNYGYTF. The CDR3 DNA reads TGTGCCAGCAGTCGACAGGTCAACTATGGCTACACCTTC.

The CDR3: CAWSARWDQPQHF. The CDR3 region has the DNA TGTGCCTGGAGTGCGCGGTGGGATCAGCCCCAGCATTTT. The chain combines TRBV30 with TRBJ1-5; D gene uncertain. The V end lost 1 base, the J end lost 5 bases, and 9 bases lay between the germline ends. The germline gives CDR1 GTSNPN, CDR2 SVGIG (reference sequence). This CDR3 region has 13 residues.

The chain joins TRBV28 to TRBJ2-5, with D perhaps matching TRBD1 (5 bases). V lost 6 bases and J 7 bases, leaving 18 bases between the germline ends. This CDR3 spans 14 amino acids. Germline values: CDR1 MDHEN, CDR2 SYDVKM. CDR3 DNA sequence: TGTGCCAGCAGCCTATTGGAGTCTCAGGGGACCCAGTACTTC. Residues: CASSLLESQGTQYF.

The chain carries TRBV29-1 and TRBJ1-2; 8 nucleotides agree with TRBD1. The CDR3 runs 14 residues. Trimming removed 6 bases from V and 2 bases from J; junction bases left unmatched: 8. Germline-derived CDR1 and CDR2 are SQVTM and ANQGSEA. Written as DNA, the CDR3 is TGCAGCGTGGCCACCCGACAGGGGAACTATGGCTACACCTTC. It encodes CSVATRQGNYGYTF.

The chain employs TRBV6-5 and TRBJ2-6, with a weak D call TRBD1 (5 bases). The V end lost 0 bases, the J end lost 3 bases, and 9 bases lay between the germline ends. Germline values: CDR1 MNHEY, CDR2 SVGAGI. This CDR3 region has 16 residues. The CDR3 here is CASSYSSGIGANVLTF. CDR3 DNA: TGTGCCAGCAGTTACTCTTCAGGGATTGGGGCCAACGTCCTGACTTTC.

This clone was observed once. This chain connects TRBV19 to TRBJ2-7, with TRBD1 matching over 10 bases. With V trimmed by 6 bases and J by 5 bases, 10 bases remained unmatched. The CDR3 sequence is 15 residues long. CDR1 is LNHDA and CDR2 is SQIVND in the germline V gene (reference sequence). CDR3 amino acids: CASSPGTGELDEQYF. CDR3 DNA sequence: TGTGCCAGTAGCCCCGGGACAGGGGAATTGGACGAGCAGTACTTC.

The gene calls are TRBV5-4 and TRBJ2-3, with TRBD2 as a possible D gene (7 bases). The V gene lost 2 bases and the J gene lost 8 bases, with 24 bases spanning the gap. The CDR3 is made up of 17 amino acids. Germline CDR1 is SGHNT and CDR2 is YYREEE (reference sequence). CDR3 DNA: TGTGCCAGCAGCTTCGGGACAAGCCTTCAACTAGCGAGTACGCAGTATTTT. It specifies CASSFGTSLQLASTQYF.

J is TRBJ2-1 and V is TRBV27; D perhaps matches TRBD1 (6 bases). Germline CDR1 is MNHEY and CDR2 is SMNVEV (reference sequence). This CDR3 contains 15 residues. V lost 3 bases and J 3 bases, leaving 12 bases between the germline ends. The CDR3 DNA reads TGTGCCAGCAGTTTCCTTCCCAGGGGCTACAATGAGCAGTTCTTC. Protein product: CASSFLPRGYNEQFF.

This chain's CDR3 is CSAEVTYEQYF. The CDR3 DNA sequence: TGCAGTGCTGAGGTGACCTACGAGCAGTACTTC. This chain links TRBV20-1 with TRBJ2-7; D remains unclear. The CDR3 is made up of 11 amino acids. V was cut by 5 bases and J by 2 bases, with 7 bases left in between. CDR1 and CDR2 from the germline V gene are DFQATT and SNEGSKA (reference sequence).

This clone was seen a handful of times. The V and J genes are TRBV6-4 and TRBJ2-1; TRBD1 matches at 10 bases. The CDR3 loop spans 15 amino acids. Germline CDR1 reads MRHNA; CDR2 reads SNTAGT. The V segment lost 2 bases and the J segment 7 bases; nucleotides outside the gene matches: 5. The CDR3 sequence is CASSDGDRGVNEQFF. CDR3 sequence (DNA): TGTGCCAGCAGTGACGGGGACAGGGGAGTGAATGAGCAGTTCTTC.

The chain employs TRBV28 and TRBJ1-5; 7 nucleotides agree with TRBD1. CDR1 and CDR2 (germline): MDHEN, SYDVKM. With 8 bases clipped from V and 3 bases from J, the junction kept 13 bases outside the gene matches. The CDR3 length is 16 residues. CDR3 sequence: CASADRLRNFNQPQHF. The CDR3 DNA reads as TGTGCCAGCGCGGACAGGCTACGAAACTTCAATCAGCCCCAGCATTTT.

V and J are TRBV5-1 and TRBJ2-2; 9 nucleotides align to TRBD2. CDR1 and CDR2 (germline): SGHRS, YFSETQ. J was trimmed by 0 bases and V by 4 bases; bases with no gene match: 4. The CDR3 contains 16 residues. As DNA, the CDR3 is TGCGCCAGCAGCCTCGCTAGCGGGGCGAACACCGGGGAGCTGTTTTTT. Protein product: CASSLASGANTGELFF.

The J gene is TRBJ2-2, the V gene TRBV4-1, with a tentative D call TRBD2 (6 bases). V lost 5 bases to trimming and J lost 4 bases, with 17 bases between them. CDR3 size: 16 residues. Germline lookup yields CDR1 MGHRA and CDR2 YSYEKL. The CDR3: CASSLGLPSSTGELFF. The CDR3 bases are TGCGCCAGCAGCTTGGGACTTCCTTCCAGCACCGGGGAGCTGTTTTTT.

The chain couples TRBV21-1 to TRBJ2-7; TRBD2 reflects the table's D call only, with no check against the DNA. TRBV21-1 is shown as a pseudogene. The CDR3 runs to 14 residues. This CDR3 reads CASSTRTSGYEQYF. Written as DNA, the CDR3 is TGTGCCAGCAGCACCCGGACTAGCGGGTACGAGCAGTACTTC.

The chain employs TRBV11-2 and TRBJ2-3, with 8 nucleotides matching TRBD2. Germline loops: CDR1 SGHAT, CDR2 FQNNGV. The ends lost 1 base at V and 5 bases at J; junction bases unmatched: 5. This CDR3 region has 15 residues. The chain's CDR3 is CASSLGAGGGDTQYF. CDR3 in DNA: TGTGCCAGCAGCTTAGGGGCGGGAGGAGGAGATACGCAGTATTTT.